The rows below give T cell receptor beta chains drawn from one sample of a study of OX40 agonist ivuxolimab in advanced cancers. Here immunoSEQ multiplex PCR was the method, and the copy in TCRdb shows in-frame clones only, minus some. The data contain around 26,000 clones, around 86% of them seen just once; the ten biggest clones take up about 50%. The sample in question was CD4+ or CD8+ T cells sorted from blood, obtained in a trial of the OX40 agonist ivuxolimab. The receptors were gathered from an adult with an advanced solid tumor such as melanoma, head and neck, liver or kidney cancer. CDR3s include the opening cysteine and the closing phenylalanine or tryptophan. The D gene is left open where the match is weak. Rows may omit the clone size; those that give it use once, few, many or a size class.

j_call | v_call | d_call | clone_size | cdr3_nt | cdr3_aa
TRBJ2-2 | TRBV27 | - | - | TGTGCCAGCAGTCCAAGGTGGAACACCGGGGAGCTGTTTTTT | CASSPRWNTGELFF
TRBJ1-2 | TRBV30 | - | - | TGTGCCTGGTGGGGGGCCTATGGCTACACCTTC | CAWWGAYGYTF
TRBJ1-5 | TRBV2 | - | few | TGTGCCAGCAGTCCCGACCAATGGCAGCCCCAGCATTTT | CASSPDQWQPQHF
TRBJ2-7 | TRBV4-1 | TRBD2 | - | TGCGCCAGCAGCCAAACACTAGCGGAGAGTTACGAGCAGTACTTC | CASSQTLAESYEQYF
TRBJ1-2 | TRBV6-6 | - | once | TGTGCCAGCGTAGGGGCGGAAAAAAACTATGGCTACACCTTC | CASVGAEKNYGYTF
TRBJ1-5 | TRBV4-1 | TRBD1 | - | TGCGCCAGCAGCCCGGGACAGCATAGCAATCAGCCCCAGCATTTT | CASSPGQHSNQPQHF
TRBJ2-1 | TRBV28 | TRBD1 | - | TGTGCCAGCAGGGTAGAATGGATCGGGGAGAGGACAGGGGGCCTTGGGGAGCAGTTCTTC | CASRVEWIGERTGGLGEQFF
TRBJ2-1 | TRBV5-1 | TRBD2 | - | TGCGCCAGCAGCCGTGGGCGGGGGACGCCTGGCAATGAGCAGTTCTTC | CASSRGRGTPGNEQFF
TRBJ2-3 | TRBV11-3 | TRBD2 | - | TGTGCCAGCAGCTTGGGGACTAGCGGGGGAGGAACAGATACGCAGTATTTT | CASSLGTSGGGTDTQYF
TRBJ1-5 | TRBV6-1 | - | - | TGTGCCAGCAGATCAGCTTATAGCAATCAGCCCCAGCATTTT | CASRSAYSNQPQHF
TRBJ2-7 | TRBV29-1 | - | - | TGCAGCGTTGAATTTCCTTTGGGGTCCTACGAGCAGTACTTC | CSVEFPLGSYEQYF
TRBJ2-1 | TRBV7-9 | - | - | TGTGCCAGCAGCCAGCTCAATGAGCAGTTCTTC | CASSQLNEQFF
TRBJ2-7 | TRBV27 | - | once | TGTGCCAGCCGAAATTGGGCGGGCGAGCAGTACTTC | CASRNWAGEQYF
TRBJ1-4 | TRBV28 | - | - | TGTGCCAGCATCCCAGGGAGGCGTTCAACTAATGAAAAACTGTTTTTT | CASIPGRRSTNEKLFF
TRBJ1-1 | TRBV27 | TRBD1 | - | TGTGCCAGCAGTTTAAGACAGGGACTCTATAGCACTGAAGCTTTCTTT | CASSLRQGLYSTEAFF
TRBJ2-7 | TRBV27 | - | - | TGTGCCAGCAGTATGGCCCCAGGAACCTACGAGCAGTACTTC | CASSMAPGTYEQYF
TRBJ1-6 | TRBV7-9 | - | - | TGTGCCAGCAGTCCTGATGGGAGGGGGATTTCACCCCTCCACTTT | CASSPDGRGISPLHF
TRBJ2-2 | TRBV6-4 | - | - | TGTGCCAGCAGTGACTCGGCAACTCCGGGCACCGGGGAGCTGTTTTTT | CASSDSATPGTGELFF
TRBJ1-5 | TRBV5-1 | - | medium-sized | TGCGCCAGCAGCTTGGAGGCAGGGAATCAGCCCCAGCATTTT | CASSLEAGNQPQHF
TRBJ2-7 | TRBV6-5 | - | - | TGTGCCAGCAGTTATAACCTGGAGCAGTACTTC | CASSYNLEQYF
TRBJ1-5 | TRBV15 | - | - | TGTGCCACCAGCAGAGATCGTCCAGGGCTTCAGCCCCAGCATTTT | CATSRDRPGLQPQHF
TRBJ2-7 | TRBV5-5 | - | - | TGTGCCAGCACTTTGGGGGGAAGGACGGCCTCCTACGAGCAGTACTTC | CASTLGGRTASYEQYF
TRBJ1-5 | TRBV11-2 | - | - | TGTGCCAGCAGCACGGGAACCCTATCCAATCAGCCCCAGCATTTT | CASSTGTLSNQPQHF
TRBJ1-5 | TRBV7-9 | - | - | TGTGCCAGCAGCTTAGTAGGGCACAATCAGCCCCAGCATTTT | CASSLVGHNQPQHF
TRBJ2-3 | TRBV6-1 | - | - | TGTGCCAGCAGCCAAGTTGGGGTAACAGATACGCAGTATTTT | CASSQVGVTDTQYF
TRBJ2-1 | TRBV19 | TRBD2 | few | TGTGCCAGTAGTACCCTAGCGGGGGCCTACAATGAGCAGTTCTTC | CASSTLAGAYNEQFF